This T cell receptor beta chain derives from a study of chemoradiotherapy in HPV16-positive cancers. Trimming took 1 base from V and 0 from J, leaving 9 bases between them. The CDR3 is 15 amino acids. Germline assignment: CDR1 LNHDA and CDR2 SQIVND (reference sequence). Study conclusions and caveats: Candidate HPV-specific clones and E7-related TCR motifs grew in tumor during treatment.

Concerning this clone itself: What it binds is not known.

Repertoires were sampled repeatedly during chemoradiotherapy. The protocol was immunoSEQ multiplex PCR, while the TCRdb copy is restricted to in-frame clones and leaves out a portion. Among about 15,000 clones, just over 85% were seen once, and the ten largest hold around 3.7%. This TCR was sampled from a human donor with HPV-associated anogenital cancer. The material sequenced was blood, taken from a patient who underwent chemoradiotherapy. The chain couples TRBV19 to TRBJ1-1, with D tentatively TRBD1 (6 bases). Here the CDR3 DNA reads TGTGCCAGTAGTATAGGGGGGCCCCTGAACACTGAAGCTTTCTTT. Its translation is CASSIGGPLNTEAFF. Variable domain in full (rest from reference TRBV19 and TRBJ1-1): DGGITQSPKYLFRKEGQNVTLSCEQNLNHDAMYWYRQDPGQGLRLIYYSQIVNDFQKGDIAEGYSVSREKKESFPLTVTSAQKNPTAFYLCASSIGGPLNTEAFFGQGTRLTVV.